This is a list of T cell receptor beta chains from one sample in a study of CD8 T cells in ankylosing spondylitis. Via MiXCR, TCRdb re-called the 5' RACE reads, giving one row per CDR3 protein. The sample shows some 450,000 distinct CDR3 sequences, roughly 18% of them seen only once. The sample taken for sequencing was blood, either unsorted or a sorted T cell fraction (not recorded which). The receptors were gathered from a male donor with ankylosing spondylitis. Both conserved end residues are part of each CDR3. D genes are given only for firm matches. Clone sizes are given selectively: once, few, many, or a class where the clone is expanded.

J | V | D | length | size | DNA | CDR3
TRBJ2-2 | TRBV19 | TRBD2 | 13 | NA | TGTGCCAGTAGGCCCCGGGGGGTCGGGGAGCTGTTTTTT | CASRPRGVGELFF
TRBJ2-1 | TRBV6-1 | TRBD2 | 14 | NA | TGTGCCAGCACCCACGGGGGGGCTTACAATGAGCAGTTCTTC | CASTHGGAYNEQFF
TRBJ1-1 | TRBV3-1 | NA | 16 | NA | TGTGCCAGCAGCTCAGCGTGGGCACAGGGAAACACTGAAGCTTTCTTT | CASSSAWAQGNTEAFF
TRBJ2-2 | TRBV18 | TRBD1 | 15 | NA | TGTGCCAGCTCACCACGGACAGGACCCACCGGGGAGCTGTTTTTT | CASSPRTGPTGELFF
TRBJ2-1 | TRBV6-1 | NA | 16 | NA | TGTGCCAGCAGTGAAGCGCGGCTAGGATACTACAATGAGCAGTTCTTC | CASSEARLGYYNEQFF
TRBJ1-1 | TRBV11-3 | NA | 14 | few | TGTGCCAGCAGCCCCGGAGTAATGAACACTGAAGCTTTCTTT | CASSPGVMNTEAFF
TRBJ1-6 | TRBV2 | TRBD1 | 16 | NA | TGTGCCAGCAGGGAAGCCGGACAGGGTGTTGGTTCACCCCTCCACTTT | CASREAGQGVGSPLHF
TRBJ2-1 | TRBV20-1 | TRBD2 | 15 | NA | TGCAGTGCAATAGCGGGAGGGCGAGGAAAGAATGAGCAGTTCTTC | CSAIAGGRGKNEQFF
TRBJ1-3 | TRBV29-1 | NA | 15 | NA | TGCAGCGTTCTTTTCGGGCGGGAGCCTGGAAACACCATATATTTT | CSVLFGREPGNTIYF
TRBJ2-7 | TRBV5-1 | TRBD1 | 13 | NA | TGCGCCAGCAGCGGGGACAGGGGGTTCGAGCAGTACTTC | CASSGDRGFEQYF
TRBJ2-7 | TRBV3-1 | NA | 13 | NA | TGTGCCAGCAGCCAAGGGCCCGGGACCGTGCAGTACTTC | CASSQGPGTVQYF
TRBJ2-3 | TRBV7-3 | NA | 15 | NA | TGTGCCAGCAGCTTCCGATTAGAGGGCACAGATACGCAGTATTTT | CASSFRLEGTDTQYF
TRBJ2-1 | TRBV7-3 | NA | 15 | few | TGTGCCAGCAGCCGTACAACGGATTATAACAATGAGCAGTTCTTC | CASSRTTDYNNEQFF
TRBJ1-2 | TRBV6-5 | TRBD1 | 17 | NA | TGTGCCAGCAGTTACAAGTCGGGACAGGGATGGAACTATGGCTACACCTTC | CASSYKSGQGWNYGYTF
TRBJ2-7 | TRBV7-8 | NA | 13 | few | TGTGCCTCCCGCGGCAGGTCCCTCTACGAGCAGTACTTC | CASRGRSLYEQYF
TRBJ2-5 | TRBV2 | TRBD2 | 14 | NA | TGTGCCAGCAGAAGGGGACTAGCGGTGGAGACCCAGTACTTC | CASRRGLAVETQYF
TRBJ2-5 | TRBV5-1 | NA | 17 | many | TGCGCCAGCAGCCGGATAACCGGGGACAACTCCCTGCAGACCCAGTACTTC | CASSRITGDNSLQTQYF
TRBJ2-3 | TRBV24-1 | TRBD2 | 14 | few | TGTGCCACCAGTGGAGCGGGAGGAGGATATACGCAGTATTTT | CATSGAGGGYTQYF
TRBJ2-1 | TRBV5-1 | NA | 15 | many | TGCGCCAGCAGCTTGGTGGATACAACCTACAATGAGCAGTTCTTC | CASSLVDTTYNEQFF
TRBJ1-1 | TRBV5-1 | NA | 15 | NA | TGCGCCAGCAGTCGAAGTGGGACGGGGAACACTGAAGCTTTCTTT | CASSRSGTGNTEAFF